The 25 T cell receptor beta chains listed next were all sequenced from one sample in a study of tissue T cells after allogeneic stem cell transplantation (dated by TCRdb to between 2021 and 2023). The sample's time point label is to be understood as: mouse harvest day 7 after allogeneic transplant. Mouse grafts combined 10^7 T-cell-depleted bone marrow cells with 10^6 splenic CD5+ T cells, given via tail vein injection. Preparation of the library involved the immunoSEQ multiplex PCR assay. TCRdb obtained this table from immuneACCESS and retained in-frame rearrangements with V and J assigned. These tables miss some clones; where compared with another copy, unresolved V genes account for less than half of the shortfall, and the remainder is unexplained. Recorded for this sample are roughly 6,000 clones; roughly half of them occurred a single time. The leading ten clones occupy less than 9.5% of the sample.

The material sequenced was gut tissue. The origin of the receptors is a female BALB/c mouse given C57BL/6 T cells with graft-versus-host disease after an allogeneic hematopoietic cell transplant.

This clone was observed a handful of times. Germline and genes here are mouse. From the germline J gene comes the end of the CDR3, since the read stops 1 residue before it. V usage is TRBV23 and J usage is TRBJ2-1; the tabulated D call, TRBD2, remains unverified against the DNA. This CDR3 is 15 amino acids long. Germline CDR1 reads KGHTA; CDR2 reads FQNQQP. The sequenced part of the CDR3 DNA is TGCTCCAGCAGTCAATCGTGGGGGGGCGCGGCTGAGCAGTTC. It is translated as CSSSQSWGGAAEQF. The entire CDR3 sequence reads CSSSQSWGGAAEQFF.

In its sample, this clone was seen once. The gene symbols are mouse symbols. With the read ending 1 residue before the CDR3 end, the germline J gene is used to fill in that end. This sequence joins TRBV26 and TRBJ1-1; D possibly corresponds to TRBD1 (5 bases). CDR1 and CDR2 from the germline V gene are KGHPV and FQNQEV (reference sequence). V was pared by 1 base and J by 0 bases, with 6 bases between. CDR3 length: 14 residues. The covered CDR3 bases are TGTGCCAGCAGTCTGTGGGGGGCAAACACAGAAGTCTTC. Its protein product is CASSLWGANTEVF. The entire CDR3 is CASSLWGANTEVFF.

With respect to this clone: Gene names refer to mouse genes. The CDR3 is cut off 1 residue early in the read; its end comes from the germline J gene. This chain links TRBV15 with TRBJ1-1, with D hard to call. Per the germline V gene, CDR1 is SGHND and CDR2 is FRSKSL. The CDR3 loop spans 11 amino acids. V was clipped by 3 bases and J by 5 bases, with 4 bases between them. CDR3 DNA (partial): TGTGCCAGCAGTTTGGGGACAGAAGTCTTC. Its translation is CASSLGTEVF. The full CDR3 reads CASSLGTEVFF. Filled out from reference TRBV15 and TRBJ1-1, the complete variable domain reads DAGVTQTPRHEVAEKGQTIILKCEPVSGHNDLFWYRQTKIQGLELLSYFRSKSLMEDGGAFKDRFKAEMLNSSFSTLKIQPTEPKDSAVYLCASSLGTEVFFGKGTRLTVV.

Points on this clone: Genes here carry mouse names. The CDR3: CASSCPGPFEQYF. The sequenced part of the CDR3 DNA is TGTGCCAGCAGTTGTCCAGGGCCCTTTGAACAGTAC. This chain joins TRBV22 and TRBJ2-7; the table's D gene call, TRBD1, was not cross checked with the DNA. Read data end 1 residue before the CDR3 end; the end is taken from the germline J gene. TRBV22 is a recognized pseudogene. This CDR3 contains 13 residues.

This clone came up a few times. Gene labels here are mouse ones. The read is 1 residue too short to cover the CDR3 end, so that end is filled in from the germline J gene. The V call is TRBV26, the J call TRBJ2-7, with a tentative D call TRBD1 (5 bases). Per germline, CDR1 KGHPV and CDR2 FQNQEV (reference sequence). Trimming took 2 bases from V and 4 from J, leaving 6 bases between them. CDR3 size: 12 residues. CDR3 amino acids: CASSLRGYEQYF. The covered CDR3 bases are TGTGCCAGCAGTCTGAGGGGATATGAACAGTAC.

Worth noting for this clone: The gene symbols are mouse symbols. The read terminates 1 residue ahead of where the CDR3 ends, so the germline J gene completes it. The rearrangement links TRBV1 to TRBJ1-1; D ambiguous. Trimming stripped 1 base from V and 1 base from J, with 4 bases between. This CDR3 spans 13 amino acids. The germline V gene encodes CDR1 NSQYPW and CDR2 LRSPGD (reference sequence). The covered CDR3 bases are TGCACCTGCAGTGCAGGACAAAACACAGAAGTCTTC. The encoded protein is CTCSAGQNTEVF. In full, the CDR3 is CTCSAGQNTEVFF.

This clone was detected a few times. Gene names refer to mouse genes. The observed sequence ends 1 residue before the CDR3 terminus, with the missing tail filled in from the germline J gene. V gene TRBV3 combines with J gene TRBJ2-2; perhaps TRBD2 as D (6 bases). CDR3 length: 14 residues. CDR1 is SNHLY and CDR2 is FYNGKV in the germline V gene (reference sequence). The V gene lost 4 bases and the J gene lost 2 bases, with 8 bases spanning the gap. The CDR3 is CASSSTGNTGQLYF. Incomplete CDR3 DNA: TGTGCCAGCAGCTCAACTGGGAACACCGGGCAGCTCTAC. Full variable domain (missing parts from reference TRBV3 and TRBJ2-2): GPKVLQIPSHQIIDMGQMVTLNCDPVSNHLYFYWYKQILGQQMEFLVNFYNGKVMEKSKLFKDQFSVERPDGSYFTLKIQPTALEDSAVYFCASSSTGNTGQLYFGEGSKLTVL.

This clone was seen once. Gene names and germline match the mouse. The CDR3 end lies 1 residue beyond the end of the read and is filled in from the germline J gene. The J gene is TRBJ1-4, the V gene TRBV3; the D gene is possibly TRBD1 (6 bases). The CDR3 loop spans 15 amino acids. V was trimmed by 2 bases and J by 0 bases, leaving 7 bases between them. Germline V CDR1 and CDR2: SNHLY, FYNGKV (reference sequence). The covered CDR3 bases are TGTGCCAGCAGCTTACAGGGGTTTTCCAACGAAAGATTATTT. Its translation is CASSLQGFSNERLF. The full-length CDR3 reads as CASSLQGFSNERLFF.

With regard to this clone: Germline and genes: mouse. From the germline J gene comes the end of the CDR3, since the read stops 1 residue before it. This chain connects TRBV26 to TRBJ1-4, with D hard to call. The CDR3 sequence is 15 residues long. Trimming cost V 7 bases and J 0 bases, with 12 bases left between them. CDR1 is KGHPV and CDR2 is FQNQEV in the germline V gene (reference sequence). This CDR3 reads CASIRNPLSNERLFF. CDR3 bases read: TGTGCCAGCATCAGGAATCCTCTTTCCAACGAAAGATTATTT.

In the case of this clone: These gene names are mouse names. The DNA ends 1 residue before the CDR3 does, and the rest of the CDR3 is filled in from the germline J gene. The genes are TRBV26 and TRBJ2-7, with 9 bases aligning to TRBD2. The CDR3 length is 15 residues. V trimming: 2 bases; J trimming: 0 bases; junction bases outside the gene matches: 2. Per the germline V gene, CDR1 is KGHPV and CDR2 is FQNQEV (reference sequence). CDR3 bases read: TGTGCCAGCAGTCTGCTGGGGGGGAGCTCCTATGAACAGTAC. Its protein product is CASSLLGGSSYEQY. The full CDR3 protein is CASSLLGGSSYEQYF.

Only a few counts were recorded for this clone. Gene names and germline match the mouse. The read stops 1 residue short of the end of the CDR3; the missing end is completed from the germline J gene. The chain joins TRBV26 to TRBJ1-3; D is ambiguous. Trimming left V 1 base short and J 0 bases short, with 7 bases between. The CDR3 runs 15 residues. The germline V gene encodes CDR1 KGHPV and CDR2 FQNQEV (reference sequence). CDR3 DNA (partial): TGTGCCAGCAGTCTGTGGGAGGATTCTGGAAATACGCTCTAT. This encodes CASSLWEDSGNTLY. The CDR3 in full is CASSLWEDSGNTLYF. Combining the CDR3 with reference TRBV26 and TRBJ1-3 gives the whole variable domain NSKVIQTPRYLVKGQGQKAKMRCIPEKGHPVVFWYQQNKNNEFKFLINFQNQEVLQQIDMTEKRFSAECPSNSPCSLEIQSSEAGDSALYLCASSLWEDSGNTLYFGEGSRLIVV.

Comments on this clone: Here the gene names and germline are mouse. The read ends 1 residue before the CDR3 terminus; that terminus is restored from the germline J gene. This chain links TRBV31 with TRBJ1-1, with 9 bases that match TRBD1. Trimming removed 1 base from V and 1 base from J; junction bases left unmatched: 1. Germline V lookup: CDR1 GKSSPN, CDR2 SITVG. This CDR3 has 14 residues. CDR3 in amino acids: CAWSPGQGNTEVFF. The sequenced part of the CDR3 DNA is TGTGCCTGGAGTCCGGGACAGGGAAACACAGAAGTCTTC.

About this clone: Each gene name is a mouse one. The CDR3: CASSLVLGPLYF. The sequenced CDR3 bases are TGTGCTAGCAGTTTAGTCTTAGGACCGCTCTAT. The chain has TRBV29 and TRBJ1-3, with no clear D. The read ends 1 residue shy of where the CDR3 ends; the end is completed using the germline J gene. V gave up 2 bases and J gave up 11 bases, with 10 bases separating them. The CDR3 extends over 12 amino acids. Germline loops: CDR1 MSHET, CDR2 SYDVDS.

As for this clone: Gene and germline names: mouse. CDR3 sequence reads: CASSPTANTGQLYF. CDR3 bases read: TGTGCCAGCAGTCCGACAGCAAACACCGGGCAGCTCTAC. This sequence joins TRBV15 and TRBJ2-2; maybe TRBD1 (5 bases). The sequenced fragment ends 1 residue before the CDR3 boundary, so the rest is inferred from the germline J gene. Germline V gene lookup returns CDR1 SGHND and CDR2 FRSKSL. Trimming removed 5 bases at V and 0 bases at J, with 7 bases between. The CDR3 totals 14 residues.

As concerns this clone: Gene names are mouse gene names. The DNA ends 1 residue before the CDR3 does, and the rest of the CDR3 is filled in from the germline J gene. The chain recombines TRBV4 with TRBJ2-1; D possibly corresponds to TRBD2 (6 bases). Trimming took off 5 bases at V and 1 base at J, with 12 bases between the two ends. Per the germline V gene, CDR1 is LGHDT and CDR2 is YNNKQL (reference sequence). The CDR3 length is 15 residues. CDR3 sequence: CASSGHWENYAEQFF. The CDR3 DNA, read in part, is TGTGCCAGCAGCGGGCACTGGGAGAACTATGCTGAGCAGTTC.

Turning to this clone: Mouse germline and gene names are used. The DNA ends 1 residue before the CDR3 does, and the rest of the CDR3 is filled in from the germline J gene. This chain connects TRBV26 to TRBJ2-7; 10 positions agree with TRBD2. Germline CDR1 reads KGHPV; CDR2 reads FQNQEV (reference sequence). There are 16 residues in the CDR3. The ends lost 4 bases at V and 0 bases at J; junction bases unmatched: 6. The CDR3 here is CASSPLGLGRSYEQYF. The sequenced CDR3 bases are TGTGCCAGCAGTCCGCTGGGACTGGGGCGCTCCTATGAACAGTAC.

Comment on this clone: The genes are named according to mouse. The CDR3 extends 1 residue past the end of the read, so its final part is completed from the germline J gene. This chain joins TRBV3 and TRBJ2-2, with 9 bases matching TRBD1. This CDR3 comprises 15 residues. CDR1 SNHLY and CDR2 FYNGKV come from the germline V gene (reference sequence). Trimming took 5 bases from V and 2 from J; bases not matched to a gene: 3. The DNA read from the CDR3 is TGTGCCAGCAGCCCCGGGACAGGGAACACCGGGCAGCTCTAC. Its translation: CASSPGTGNTGQLY. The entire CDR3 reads CASSPGTGNTGQLYF.

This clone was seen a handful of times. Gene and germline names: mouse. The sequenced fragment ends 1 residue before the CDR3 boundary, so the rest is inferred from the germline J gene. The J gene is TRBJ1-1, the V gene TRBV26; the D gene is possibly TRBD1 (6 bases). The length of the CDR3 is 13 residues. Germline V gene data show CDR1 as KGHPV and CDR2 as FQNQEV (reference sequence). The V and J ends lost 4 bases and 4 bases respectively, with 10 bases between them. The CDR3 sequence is CASSQGGSTEVFF. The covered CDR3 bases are TGTGCCAGCAGTCAGGGGGGCTCCACAGAAGTCTTC.

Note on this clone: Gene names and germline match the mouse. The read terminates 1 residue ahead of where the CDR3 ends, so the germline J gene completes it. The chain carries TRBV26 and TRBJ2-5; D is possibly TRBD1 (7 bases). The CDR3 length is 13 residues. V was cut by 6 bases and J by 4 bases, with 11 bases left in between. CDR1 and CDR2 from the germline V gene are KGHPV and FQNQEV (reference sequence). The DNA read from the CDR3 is TGTGCCAGCAGCCTCAGGGGGGAAGACACCCAGTAC. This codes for CASSLRGEDTQY. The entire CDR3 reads CASSLRGEDTQYF.

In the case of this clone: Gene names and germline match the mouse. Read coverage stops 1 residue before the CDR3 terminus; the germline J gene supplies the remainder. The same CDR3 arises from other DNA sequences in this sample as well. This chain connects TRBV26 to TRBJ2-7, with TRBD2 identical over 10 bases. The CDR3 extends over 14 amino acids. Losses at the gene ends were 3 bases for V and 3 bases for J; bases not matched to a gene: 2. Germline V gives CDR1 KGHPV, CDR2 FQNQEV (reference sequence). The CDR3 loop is CASSLRDWGYEQYF. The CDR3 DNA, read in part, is TGTGCCAGCAGTCTCCGGGACTGGGGCTATGAACAGTAC.

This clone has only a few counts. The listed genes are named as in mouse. CDR3 in amino acids: CASSLNRGDTQYF. The CDR3 bases that were read are TGTGCTAGCAGTTTAAACAGGGGAGACACCCAGTAC. V is TRBV29 and J is TRBJ2-5, with 7 bases matching TRBD1. The CDR3 end is not reached by the read, which stops 1 residue before it; the germline J gene fills it in. Germline V gene lookup returns CDR1 MSHET and CDR2 SYDVDS. V dropped 2 bases and J dropped 5; count of bases not matched to a gene: 1. The CDR3 covers 13 residues.

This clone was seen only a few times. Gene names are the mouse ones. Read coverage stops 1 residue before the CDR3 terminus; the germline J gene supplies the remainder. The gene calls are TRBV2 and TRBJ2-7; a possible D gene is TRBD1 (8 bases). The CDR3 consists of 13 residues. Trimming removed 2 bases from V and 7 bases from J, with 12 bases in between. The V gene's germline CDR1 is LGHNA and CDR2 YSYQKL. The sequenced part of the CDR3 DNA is TGTGCCAGCAGCCAAAACAGGGGGGGAGAACAGTAC. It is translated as CASSQNRGGEQY. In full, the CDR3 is CASSQNRGGEQYF.

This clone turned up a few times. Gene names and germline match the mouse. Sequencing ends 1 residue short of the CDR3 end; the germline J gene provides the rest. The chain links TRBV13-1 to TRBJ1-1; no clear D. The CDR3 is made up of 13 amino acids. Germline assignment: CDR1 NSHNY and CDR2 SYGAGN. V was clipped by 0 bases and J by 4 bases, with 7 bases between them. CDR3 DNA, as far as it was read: TGTGCCAGCAGTGATGCACCCATCACAGAAGTCTTC. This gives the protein CASSDAPITEVF. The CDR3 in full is CASSDAPITEVFF.

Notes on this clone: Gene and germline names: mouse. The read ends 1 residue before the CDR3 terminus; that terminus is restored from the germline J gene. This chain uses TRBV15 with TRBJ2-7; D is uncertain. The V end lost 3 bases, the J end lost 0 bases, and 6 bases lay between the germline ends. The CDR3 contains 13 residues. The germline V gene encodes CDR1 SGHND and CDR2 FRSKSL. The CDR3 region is CASSFHHSYEQYF. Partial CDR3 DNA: TGTGCCAGCAGTTTCCATCACTCCTATGAACAGTAC.

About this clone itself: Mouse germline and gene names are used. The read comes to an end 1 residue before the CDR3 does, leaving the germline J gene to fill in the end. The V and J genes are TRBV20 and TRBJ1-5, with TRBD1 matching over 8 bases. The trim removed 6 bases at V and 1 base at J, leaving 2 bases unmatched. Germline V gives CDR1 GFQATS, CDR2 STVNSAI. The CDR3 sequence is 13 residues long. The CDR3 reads CGARQGNNQAPLF. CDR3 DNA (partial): TGTGGTGCAAGACAGGGGAACAACCAGGCTCCGCTT.